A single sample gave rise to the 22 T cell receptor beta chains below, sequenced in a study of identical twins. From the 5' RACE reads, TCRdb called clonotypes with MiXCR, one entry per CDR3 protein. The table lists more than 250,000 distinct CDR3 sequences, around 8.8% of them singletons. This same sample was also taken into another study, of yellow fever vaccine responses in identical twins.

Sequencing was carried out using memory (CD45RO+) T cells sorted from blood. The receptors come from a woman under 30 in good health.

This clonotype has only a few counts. DNA of the CDR3: TGTGCCAGCACTTTCACTAGCGGGGGGTCTAACACCGGGGAGCTGTTTTTT. Protein product: CASTFTSGGSNTGELFF. The V and J genes are TRBV6-5 and TRBJ2-2, with 12 bases matching TRBD2. This CDR3 has 17 amino acids. After removal of 7 bases from V and 2 bases from J, the junction contained 8 bases not matched to a gene. Germline-derived CDR1 and CDR2 are MNHEY and SVGAGI.

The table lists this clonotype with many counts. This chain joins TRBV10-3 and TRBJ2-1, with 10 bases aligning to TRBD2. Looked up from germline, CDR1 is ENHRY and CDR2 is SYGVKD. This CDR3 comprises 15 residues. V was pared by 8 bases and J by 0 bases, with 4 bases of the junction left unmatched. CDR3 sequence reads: CAIQAGGPSYNEQFF. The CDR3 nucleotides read TGTGCCATCCAAGCGGGAGGGCCCTCCTACAATGAGCAGTTCTTC.

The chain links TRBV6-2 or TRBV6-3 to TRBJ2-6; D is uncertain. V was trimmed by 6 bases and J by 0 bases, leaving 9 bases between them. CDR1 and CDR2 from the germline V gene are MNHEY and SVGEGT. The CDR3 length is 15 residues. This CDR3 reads CASRQPSSGANVLTF. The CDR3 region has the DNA TGTGCCAGCAGGCAGCCTTCCTCTGGGGCCAACGTCCTGACTTTC.

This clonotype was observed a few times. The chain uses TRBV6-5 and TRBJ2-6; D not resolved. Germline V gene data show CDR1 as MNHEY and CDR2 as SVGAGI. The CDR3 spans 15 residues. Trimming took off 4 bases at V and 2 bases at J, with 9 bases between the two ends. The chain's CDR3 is CASSSRGAGANVLTF. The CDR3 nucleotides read TGTGCCAGCAGTTCACGAGGAGCTGGGGCCAACGTCCTGACTTTC.

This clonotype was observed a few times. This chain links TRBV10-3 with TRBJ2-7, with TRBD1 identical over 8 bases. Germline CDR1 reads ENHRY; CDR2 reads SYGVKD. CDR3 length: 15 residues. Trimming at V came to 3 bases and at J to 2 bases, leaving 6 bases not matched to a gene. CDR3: CAISDPGQAPYEQYF. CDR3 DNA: TGTGCCATCAGTGATCCGGGACAGGCGCCCTACGAGCAGTACTTC.

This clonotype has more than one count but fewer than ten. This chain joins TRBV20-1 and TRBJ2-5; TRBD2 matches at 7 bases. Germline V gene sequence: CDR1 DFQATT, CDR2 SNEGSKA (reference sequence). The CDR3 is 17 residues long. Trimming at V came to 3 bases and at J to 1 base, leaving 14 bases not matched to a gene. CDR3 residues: CSASSGYGGGFQETQYF. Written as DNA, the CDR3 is TGCAGTGCTAGCTCCGGGTACGGCGGGGGTTTCCAAGAGACCCAGTACTTC.

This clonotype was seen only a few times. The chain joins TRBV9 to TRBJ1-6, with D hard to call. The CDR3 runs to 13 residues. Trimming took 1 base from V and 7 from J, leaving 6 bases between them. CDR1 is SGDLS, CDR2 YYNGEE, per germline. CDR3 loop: CASSVYENSPLHF. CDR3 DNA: TGTGCCAGCAGCGTATATGAGAATTCACCCCTCCACTTT.

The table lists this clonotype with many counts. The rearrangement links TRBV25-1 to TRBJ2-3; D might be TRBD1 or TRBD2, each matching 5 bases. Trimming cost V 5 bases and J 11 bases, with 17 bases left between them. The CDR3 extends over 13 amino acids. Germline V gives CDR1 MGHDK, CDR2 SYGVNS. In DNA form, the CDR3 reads TGTGCCAGCAGTCCCCTGGCTGGGGGAGTGCAGTATTTT. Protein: CASSPLAGGVQYF.

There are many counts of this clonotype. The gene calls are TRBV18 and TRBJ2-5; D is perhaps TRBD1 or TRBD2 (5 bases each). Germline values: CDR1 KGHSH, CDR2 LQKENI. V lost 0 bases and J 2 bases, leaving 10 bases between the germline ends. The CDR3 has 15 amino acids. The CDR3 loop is CASSPPWDGQETQYF. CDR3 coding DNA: TGTGCCAGCTCACCACCGTGGGACGGTCAAGAGACCCAGTACTTC.

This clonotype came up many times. The CDR3 DNA reads as TGCAGTGCTGAAGGGCCGAACGGGGAAGCTTTCTTT. This translates into CSAEGPNGEAFF. The V and J genes are TRBV20-1 and TRBJ1-1; D uncertain. Trimming took 5 bases from V and 8 from J, leaving 15 bases between them. The germline V gene has CDR1 DFQATT and CDR2 SNEGSKA (reference sequence). This CDR3 spans 12 amino acids.

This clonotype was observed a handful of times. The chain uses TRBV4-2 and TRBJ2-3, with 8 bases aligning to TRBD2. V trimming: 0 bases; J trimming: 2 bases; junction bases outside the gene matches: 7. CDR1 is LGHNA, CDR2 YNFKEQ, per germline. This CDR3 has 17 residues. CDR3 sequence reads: CASSQDPAGGLTDTQYF. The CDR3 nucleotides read TGTGCCAGCAGCCAAGATCCTGCGGGGGGTCTCACAGATACGCAGTATTTT.

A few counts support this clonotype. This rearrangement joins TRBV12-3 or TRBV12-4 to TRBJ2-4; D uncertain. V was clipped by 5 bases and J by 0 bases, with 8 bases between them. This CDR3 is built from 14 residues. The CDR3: CASSPTVAKNIQYF. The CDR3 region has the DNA TGTGCCAGCAGTCCGACGGTAGCCAAAAACATTCAGTACTTC.

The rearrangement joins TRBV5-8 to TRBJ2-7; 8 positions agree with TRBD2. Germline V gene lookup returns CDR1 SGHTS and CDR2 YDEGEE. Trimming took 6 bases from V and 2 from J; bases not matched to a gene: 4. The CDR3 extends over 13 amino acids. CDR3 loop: CASKREGPYEQYF. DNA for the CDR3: TGTGCCAGCAAACGGGAGGGCCCCTACGAGCAGTACTTC.

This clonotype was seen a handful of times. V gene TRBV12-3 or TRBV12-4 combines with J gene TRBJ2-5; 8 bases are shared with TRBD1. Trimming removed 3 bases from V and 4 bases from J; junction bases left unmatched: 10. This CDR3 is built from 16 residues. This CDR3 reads CASSFGQQGVVETQYF. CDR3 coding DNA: TGTGCCAGCAGTTTTGGCCAACAGGGGGTGGTAGAGACCCAGTACTTC.

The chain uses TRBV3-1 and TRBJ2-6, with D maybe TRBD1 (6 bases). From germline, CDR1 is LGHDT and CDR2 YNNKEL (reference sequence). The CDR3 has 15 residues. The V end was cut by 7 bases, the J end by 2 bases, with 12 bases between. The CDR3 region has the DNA TGTGCCAGCACCCATTACAGGGCTGGGGCCAACGTCCTGACTTTC. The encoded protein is CASTHYRAGANVLTF.

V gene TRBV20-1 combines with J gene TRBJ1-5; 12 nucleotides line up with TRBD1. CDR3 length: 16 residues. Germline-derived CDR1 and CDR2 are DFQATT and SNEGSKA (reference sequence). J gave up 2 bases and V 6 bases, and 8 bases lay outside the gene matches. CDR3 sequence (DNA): TGCAGTGCGAAGGGACAGGGGGCGGTACGCAATCAGCCCCAGCATTTT. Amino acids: CSAKGQGAVRNQPQHF.

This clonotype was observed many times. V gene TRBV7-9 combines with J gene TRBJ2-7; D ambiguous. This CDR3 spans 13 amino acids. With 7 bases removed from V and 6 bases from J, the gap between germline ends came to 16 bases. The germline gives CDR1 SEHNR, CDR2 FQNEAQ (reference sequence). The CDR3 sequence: CASTPGGLSEQYF. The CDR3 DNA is TGTGCCAGCACCCCGGGCGGTCTGAGCGAGCAGTACTTC.

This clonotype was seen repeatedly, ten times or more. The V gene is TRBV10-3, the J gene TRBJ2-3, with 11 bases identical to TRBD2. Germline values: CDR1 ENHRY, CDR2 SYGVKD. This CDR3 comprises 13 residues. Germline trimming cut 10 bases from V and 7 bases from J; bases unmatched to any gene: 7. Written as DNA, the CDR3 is TGTGCCACCTGGCTAGCGGGAGGCAATACGCAGTATTTT. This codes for CATWLAGGNTQYF.

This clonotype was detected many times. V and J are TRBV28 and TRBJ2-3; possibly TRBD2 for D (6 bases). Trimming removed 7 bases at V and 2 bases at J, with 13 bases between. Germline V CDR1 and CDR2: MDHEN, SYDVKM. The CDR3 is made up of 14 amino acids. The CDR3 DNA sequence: TGTGCCAGCAACTCAGCGGGCAACACAGATACGCAGTATTTT. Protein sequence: CASNSAGNTDTQYF. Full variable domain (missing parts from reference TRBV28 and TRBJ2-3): DVKVTQSSRYLVKRTGEKVFLECVQDMDHENMFWYRQDPGLGLRLIYFSYDVKMKEKGDIPEGYSVSREKKERFSLILESASTNQTSMYLCASNSAGNTDTQYFGPGTRLTVL.

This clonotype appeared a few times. CDR3 DNA sequence: TGTGCCAGTCGGGACGATAGGAATTCACCCCTCCACTTT. Protein: CASRDDRNSPLHF. The chain employs TRBV25-1 and TRBJ1-6; possible D gene TRBD1, 5 bases. Trimming left V 9 bases short and J 7 bases short, with 13 bases between. The CDR3 covers 13 residues. From germline, CDR1 is MGHDK and CDR2 SYGVNS.

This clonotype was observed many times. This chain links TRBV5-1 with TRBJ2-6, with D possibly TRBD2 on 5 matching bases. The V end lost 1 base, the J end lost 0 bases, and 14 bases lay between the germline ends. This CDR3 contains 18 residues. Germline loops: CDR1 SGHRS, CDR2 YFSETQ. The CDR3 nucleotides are TGCGCCAGCAGCTTGATCACGGGAATTGGCTCTGGGGCCAACGTCCTGACTTTC. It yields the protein CASSLITGIGSGANVLTF. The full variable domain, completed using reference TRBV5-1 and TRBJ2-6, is KAGVTQTPRYLIKTRGQQVTLSCSPISGHRSVSWYQQTPGQGLQFLFEYFSETQRNKGNFPGRFSGRQFSNSRSEMNVSTLELGDSALYLCASSLITGIGSGANVLTFGAGSRLTVL.

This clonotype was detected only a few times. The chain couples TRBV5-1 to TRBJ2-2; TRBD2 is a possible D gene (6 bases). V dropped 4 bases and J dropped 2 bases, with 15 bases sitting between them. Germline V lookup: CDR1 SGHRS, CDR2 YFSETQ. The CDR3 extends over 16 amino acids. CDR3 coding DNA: TGCGCCAGCAGCATGGACTACGTCGTTAACACCGGGGAGCTGTTTTTT. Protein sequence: CASSMDYVVNTGELFF.